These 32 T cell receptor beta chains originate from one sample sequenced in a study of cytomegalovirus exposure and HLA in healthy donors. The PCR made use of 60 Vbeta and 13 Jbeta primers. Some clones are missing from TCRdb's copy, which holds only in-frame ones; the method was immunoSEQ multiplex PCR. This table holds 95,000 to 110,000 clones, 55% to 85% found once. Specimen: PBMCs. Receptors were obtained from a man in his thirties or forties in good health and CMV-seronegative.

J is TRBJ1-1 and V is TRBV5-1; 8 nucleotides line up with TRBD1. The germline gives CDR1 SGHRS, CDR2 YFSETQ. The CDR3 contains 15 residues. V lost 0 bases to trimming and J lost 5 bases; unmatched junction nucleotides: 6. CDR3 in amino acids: CASSLEVTGETEAFF. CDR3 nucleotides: TGCGCCAGCAGCTTGGAAGTGACAGGGGAGACTGAAGCTTTCTTT.

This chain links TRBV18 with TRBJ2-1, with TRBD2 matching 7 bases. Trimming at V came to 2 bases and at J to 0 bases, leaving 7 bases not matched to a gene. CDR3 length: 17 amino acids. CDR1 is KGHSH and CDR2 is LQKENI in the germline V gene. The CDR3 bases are TGTGCCAGCTCACCATATCTCAGCGGGGACTCCTACAATGAGCAGTTCTTC. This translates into CASSPYLSGDSYNEQFF.

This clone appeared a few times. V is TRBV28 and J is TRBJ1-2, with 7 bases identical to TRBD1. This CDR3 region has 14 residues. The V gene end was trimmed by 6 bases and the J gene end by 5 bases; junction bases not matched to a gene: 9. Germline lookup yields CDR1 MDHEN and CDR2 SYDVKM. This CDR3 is CASSQGQHLYGYTF. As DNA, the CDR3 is TGTGCCAGCAGCCAGGGACAGCACTTGTATGGCTACACCTTC.

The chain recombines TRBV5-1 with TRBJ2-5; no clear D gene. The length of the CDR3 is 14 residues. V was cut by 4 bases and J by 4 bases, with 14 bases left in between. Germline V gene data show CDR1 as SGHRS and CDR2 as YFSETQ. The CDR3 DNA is TGCGCCAGCAGCGCTGGCTCTGGCCTAGAGACCCAGTACTTC. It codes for CASSAGSGLETQYF.

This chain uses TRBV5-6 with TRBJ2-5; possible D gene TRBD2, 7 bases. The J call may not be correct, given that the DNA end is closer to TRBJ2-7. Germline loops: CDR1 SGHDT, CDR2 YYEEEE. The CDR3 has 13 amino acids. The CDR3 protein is CASSWRGRNEQYF. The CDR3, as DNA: TGTGCCAGCAGCTGGCGGGGGCGAAACGAGCAGTACTTC.

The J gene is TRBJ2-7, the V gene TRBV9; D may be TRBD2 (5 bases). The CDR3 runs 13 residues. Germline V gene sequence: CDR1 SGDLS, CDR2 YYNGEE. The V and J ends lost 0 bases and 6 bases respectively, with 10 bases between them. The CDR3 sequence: CASSVGGGGEQYF. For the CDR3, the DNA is TGTGCCAGCAGCGTAGGCGGAGGAGGCGAGCAGTACTTC.

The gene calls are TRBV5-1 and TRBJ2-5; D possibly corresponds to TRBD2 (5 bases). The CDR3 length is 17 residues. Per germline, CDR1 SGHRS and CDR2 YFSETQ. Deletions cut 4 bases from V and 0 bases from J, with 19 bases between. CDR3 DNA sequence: TGCGCCAGCAGCGTGGATGTCAGACGGGAAAACCAAGAGACCCAGTACTTC. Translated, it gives CASSVDVRRENQETQYF.

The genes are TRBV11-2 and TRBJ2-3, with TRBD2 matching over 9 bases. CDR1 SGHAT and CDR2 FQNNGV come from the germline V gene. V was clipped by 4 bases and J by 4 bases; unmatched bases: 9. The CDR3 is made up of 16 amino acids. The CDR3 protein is CASSSLSGRTADTQYF. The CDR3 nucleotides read TGTGCCAGCAGCTCGCTTAGCGGGAGAACCGCAGATACGCAGTATTTT.

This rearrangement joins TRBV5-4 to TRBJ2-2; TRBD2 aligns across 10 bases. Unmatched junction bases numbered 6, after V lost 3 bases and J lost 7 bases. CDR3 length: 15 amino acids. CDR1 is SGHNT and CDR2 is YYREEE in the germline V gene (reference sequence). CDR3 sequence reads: CASSSERGGRGELFF. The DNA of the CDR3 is TGTGCCAGCAGCTCAGAGCGGGGGGGCCGCGGGGAGCTGTTTTTT.

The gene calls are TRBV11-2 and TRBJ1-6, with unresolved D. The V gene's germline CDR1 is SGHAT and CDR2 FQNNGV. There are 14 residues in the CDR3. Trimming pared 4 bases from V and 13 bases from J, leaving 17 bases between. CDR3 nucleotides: TGTGCCAGCAGCTATAACTCCGTGGGCTCTCCCCTCCACTTT. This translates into CASSYNSVGSPLHF.

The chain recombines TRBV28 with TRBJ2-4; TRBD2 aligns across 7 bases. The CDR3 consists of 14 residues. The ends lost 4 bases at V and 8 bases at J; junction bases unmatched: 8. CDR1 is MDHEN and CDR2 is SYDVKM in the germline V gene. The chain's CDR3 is CASSSGTTRDIQYF. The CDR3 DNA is TGTGCCAGCAGTTCGGGGACTACAAGGGACATTCAGTACTTC. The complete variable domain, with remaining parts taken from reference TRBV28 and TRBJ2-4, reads DVKVTQSSRYLVKRTGEKVFLECVQDMDHENMFWYRQDPGLGLRLIYFSYDVKMKEKGDIPEGYSVSREKKERFSLILESASTNQTSMYLCASSSGTTRDIQYFGAGTRLSVL.

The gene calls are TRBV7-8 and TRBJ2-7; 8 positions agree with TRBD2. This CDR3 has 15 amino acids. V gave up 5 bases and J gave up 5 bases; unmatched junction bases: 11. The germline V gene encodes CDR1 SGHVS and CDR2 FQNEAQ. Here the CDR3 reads CASSLPASGGHEQYF. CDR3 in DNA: TGTGCCAGCAGCCTCCCCGCGAGCGGGGGTCACGAGCAGTACTTC. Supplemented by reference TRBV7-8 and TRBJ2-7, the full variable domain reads GAGVSQSPRYKVAKRGQDVALRCDPISGHVSLFWYQQALGQGPEFLTYFQNEAQLDKSGLPSDRFFAERPEGSVSTLKIQRTQQEDSAVYLCASSLPASGGHEQYFGPGTRLTVT.

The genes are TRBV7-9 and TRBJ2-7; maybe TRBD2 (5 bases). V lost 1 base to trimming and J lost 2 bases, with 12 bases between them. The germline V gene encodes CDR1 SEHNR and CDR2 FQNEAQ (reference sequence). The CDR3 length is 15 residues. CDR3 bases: TGTGCCAGCAGCTTAGAGCGGACGGCGACCTACGAGCAGTACTTC. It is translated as CASSLERTATYEQYF.

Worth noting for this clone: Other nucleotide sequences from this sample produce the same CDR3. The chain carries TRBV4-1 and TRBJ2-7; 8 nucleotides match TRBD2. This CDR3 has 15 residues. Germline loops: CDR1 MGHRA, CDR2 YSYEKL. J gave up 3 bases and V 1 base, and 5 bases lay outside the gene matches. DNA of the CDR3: TGCGCCAGCAGCCAAGGAGCGGGAGCTTACTACGAGCAGTACTTC. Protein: CASSQGAGAYYEQYF.

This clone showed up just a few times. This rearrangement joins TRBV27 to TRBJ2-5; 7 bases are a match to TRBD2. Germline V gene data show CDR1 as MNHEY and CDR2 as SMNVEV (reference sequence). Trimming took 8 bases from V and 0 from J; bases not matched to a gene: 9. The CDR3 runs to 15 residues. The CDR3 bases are TGTGCCAGCCAAGCGGGGTTGGGCAACCAAGAGACCCAGTACTTC. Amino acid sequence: CASQAGLGNQETQYF.

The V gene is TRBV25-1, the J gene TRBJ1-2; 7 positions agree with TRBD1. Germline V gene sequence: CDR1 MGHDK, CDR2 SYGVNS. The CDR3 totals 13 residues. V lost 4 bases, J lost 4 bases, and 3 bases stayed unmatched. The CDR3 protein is CASSGTGVYGYTF. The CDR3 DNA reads TGTGCCAGCAGTGGTACAGGGGTCTATGGCTACACCTTC.

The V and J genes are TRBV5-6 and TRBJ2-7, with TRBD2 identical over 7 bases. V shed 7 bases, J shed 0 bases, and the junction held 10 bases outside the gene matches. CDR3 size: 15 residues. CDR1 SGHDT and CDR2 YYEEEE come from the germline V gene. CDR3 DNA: TGTGCCAGCTCATCCTTAAGGACTAGCTCCTACGAGCAGTACTTC. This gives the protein CASSSLRTSSYEQYF.

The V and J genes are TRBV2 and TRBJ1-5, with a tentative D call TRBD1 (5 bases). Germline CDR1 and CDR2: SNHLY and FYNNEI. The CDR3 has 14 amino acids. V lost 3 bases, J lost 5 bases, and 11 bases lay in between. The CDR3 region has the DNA TGTGCCAGCAGTGATGTCGGCAGGGATCAGCCCCAGCATTTT. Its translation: CASSDVGRDQPQHF.

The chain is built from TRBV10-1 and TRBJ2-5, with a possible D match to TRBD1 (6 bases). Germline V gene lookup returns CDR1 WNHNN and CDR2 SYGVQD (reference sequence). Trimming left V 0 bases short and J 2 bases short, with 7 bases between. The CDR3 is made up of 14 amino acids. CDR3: CASSESGAQETQYF. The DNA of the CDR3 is TGCGCCAGCAGTGAGTCGGGGGCACAAGAGACCCAGTACTTC.

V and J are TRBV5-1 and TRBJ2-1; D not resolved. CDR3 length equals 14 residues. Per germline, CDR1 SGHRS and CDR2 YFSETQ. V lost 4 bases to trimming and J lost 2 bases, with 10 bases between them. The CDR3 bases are TGCGCCAGCAGCCCCAATAGAGCCTACAATGAGCAGTTCTTC. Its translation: CASSPNRAYNEQFF.

CDR3 nucleotides: TGTGCCAGCAGCGTATTCAGGGCCCCTTCCTACAATGAGCAGTTCTTC. This sequence encodes CASSVFRAPSYNEQFF. The rearrangement links TRBV9 to TRBJ2-1; D might be TRBD1 (5 bases). The length of the CDR3 is 16 residues. Germline V CDR1 and CDR2: SGDLS, YYNGEE. V dropped 1 base and J dropped 1 base, with 12 bases sitting between them.

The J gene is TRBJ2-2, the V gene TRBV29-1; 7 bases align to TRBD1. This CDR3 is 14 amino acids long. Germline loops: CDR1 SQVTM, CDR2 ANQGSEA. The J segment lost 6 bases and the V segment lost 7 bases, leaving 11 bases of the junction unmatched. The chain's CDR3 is CSGRTGGRAGELFF. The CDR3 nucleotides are TGCAGCGGTAGGACAGGAGGAAGGGCCGGGGAGCTGTTTTTT.

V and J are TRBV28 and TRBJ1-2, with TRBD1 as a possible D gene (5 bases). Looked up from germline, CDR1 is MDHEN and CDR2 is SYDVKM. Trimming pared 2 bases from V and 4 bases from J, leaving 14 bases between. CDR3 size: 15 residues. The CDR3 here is CASSLNREGSYGYTF. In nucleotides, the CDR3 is TGTGCCAGCAGTTTAAATAGGGAGGGGTCCTATGGCTACACCTTC.

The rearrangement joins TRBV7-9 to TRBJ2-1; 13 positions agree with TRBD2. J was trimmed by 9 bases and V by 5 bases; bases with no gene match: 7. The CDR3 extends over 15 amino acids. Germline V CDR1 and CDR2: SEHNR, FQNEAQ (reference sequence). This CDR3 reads CASSDTSGRVGEQFF. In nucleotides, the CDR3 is TGTGCCAGCAGCGATACTAGCGGGAGGGTTGGTGAGCAGTTCTTC.

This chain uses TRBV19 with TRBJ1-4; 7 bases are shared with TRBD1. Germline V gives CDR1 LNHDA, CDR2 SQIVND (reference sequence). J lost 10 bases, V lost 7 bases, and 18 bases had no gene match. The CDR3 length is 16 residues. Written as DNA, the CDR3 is TGTGCCAGTACCACTCCGGGGGCAGGGGGTGTTGGAAAACTGTTTTTT. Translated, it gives CASTTPGAGGVGKLFF.

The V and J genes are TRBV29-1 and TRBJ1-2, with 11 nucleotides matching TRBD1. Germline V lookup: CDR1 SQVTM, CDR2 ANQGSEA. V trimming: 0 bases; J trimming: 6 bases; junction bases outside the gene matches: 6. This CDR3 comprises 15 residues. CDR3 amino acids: CSVEDLDRGRNGYTF. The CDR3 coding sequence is TGCAGCGTTGAAGATCTGGACAGGGGGCGGAATGGCTACACCTTC.

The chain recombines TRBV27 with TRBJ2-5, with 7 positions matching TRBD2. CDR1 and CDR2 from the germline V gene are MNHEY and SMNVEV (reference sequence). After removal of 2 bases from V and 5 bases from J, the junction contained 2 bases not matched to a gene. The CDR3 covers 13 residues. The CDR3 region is CASSLVRGETQYF. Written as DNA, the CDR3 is TGTGCCAGCAGTTTAGTGCGGGGGGAGACCCAGTACTTC.

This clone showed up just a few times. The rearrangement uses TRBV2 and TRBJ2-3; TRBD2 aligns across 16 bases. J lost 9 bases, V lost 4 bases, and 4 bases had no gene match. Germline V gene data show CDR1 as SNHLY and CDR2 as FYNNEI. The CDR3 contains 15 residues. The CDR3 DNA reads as TGTGCCAGCAGTGCCACGGGACTAGCGGGGGGGACGCAGTATTTT. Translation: CASSATGLAGGTQYF.

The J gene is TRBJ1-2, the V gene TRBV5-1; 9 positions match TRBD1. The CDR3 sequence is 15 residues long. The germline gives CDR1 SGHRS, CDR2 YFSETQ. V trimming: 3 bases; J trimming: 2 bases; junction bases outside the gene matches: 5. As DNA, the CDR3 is TGCGCCAGCAGCTCCCCGGGACAGGGAAACTATGGCTACACCTTC. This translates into CASSSPGQGNYGYTF.

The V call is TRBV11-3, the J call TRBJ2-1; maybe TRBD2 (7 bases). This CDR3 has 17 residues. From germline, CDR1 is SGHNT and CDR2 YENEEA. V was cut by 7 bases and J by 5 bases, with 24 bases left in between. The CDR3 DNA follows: TGTGCCAGCACCCCCGGTCGGGGGCGGGAGAATGACAATGAGCAGTTCTTC. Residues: CASTPGRGRENDNEQFF.

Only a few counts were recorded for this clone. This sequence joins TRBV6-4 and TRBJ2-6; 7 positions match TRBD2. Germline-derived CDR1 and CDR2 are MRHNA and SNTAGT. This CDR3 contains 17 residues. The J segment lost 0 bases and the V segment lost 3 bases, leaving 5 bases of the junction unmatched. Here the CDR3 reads CASSEGLVGSGANVLTF. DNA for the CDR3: TGTGCCAGCAGTGAAGGACTAGTCGGCTCTGGGGCCAACGTCCTGACTTTC.

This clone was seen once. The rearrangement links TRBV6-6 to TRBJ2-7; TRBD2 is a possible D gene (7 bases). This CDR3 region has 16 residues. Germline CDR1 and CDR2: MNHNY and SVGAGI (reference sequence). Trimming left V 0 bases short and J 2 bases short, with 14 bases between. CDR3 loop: CASSYSRGGQAYEQYF. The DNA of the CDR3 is TGTGCCAGCAGTTACTCGAGGGGGGGCCAGGCCTACGAGCAGTACTTC.